The sequence of this T cell receptor (beta chain) was determined in a study of shared clonotypes between healthy human individuals. Germline V gives CDR1 SNHLY, CDR2 FYNNEI. This CDR3 contains 14 residues. V lost 10 bases and J lost 4, with 17 bases in between. In the original processing: Junction-only immunoSEQ sequences carried no quality scores, so filtering differed. Profiled with immunoSEQ multiplex PCR; TCRdb holds only in-frame clones, not every one. V, J and clone size are those of that table, while D and trimming were read from the DNA. This sample carries about 320,000 clones, around nine tenths of them seen once, and the ten largest clones take around 16%. A word on this clone: Its specificity is unknown.

The donor population consisted of healthy HIV-negative adults with no recent acute infections or vaccinations. Findings and caveats of the study: The authors expected sequencing depth to affect clonotype sharing among donors.

This TCR was sampled from a man younger than 35 in good health. Source material: memory CD8+ T cells sorted from blood. The subset here: CD45RO+ cells pooled with CCR7-negative TemRA cells. This chain links TRBV2 with TRBJ2-1, with D perhaps matching TRBD2 (6 bases). Written as DNA, the CDR3 is TGTGCCATCCTGTGGGCGGGGCAATACAATGAGCAGTTCTTC. Translating it yields CAILWAGQYNEQFF.